This T cell receptor (beta chain) was sequenced during a study of OX40 agonist ivuxolimab in advanced cancers. Overall study context: Every patient in dose escalation had hepatocellular carcinoma, melanoma, renal cell or head and neck cancer.

Repertoires were generated with immunoSEQ multiplex PCR, while TCRdb's copy carries only in-frame clones and drops some. Of about 70,000 clones listed, more than 75% were seen once; the top ten hold approximately 5.1%. Findings of the study overall: What antigens the expanded peripheral T cells recognized was never established.

V was clipped by 4 bases and J by 1 base; unmatched bases: 8. Germline V lookup: CDR1 SGHTA, CDR2 FQGNSA. The CDR3 runs 16 residues. As for this clone: No antigen is known for it.

The sequencing here drew on CD4+ or CD8+ T cells sorted from blood, taken in a trial of the OX40 agonist ivuxolimab. This receptor was identified in an adult with an advanced solid tumor such as melanoma, head and neck, liver or kidney cancer. The rearrangement uses TRBV7-2 and TRBJ2-5; 8 bases line up with TRBD2. The CDR3, as DNA: TGTGCCAGCAGCTCCCCGTATCTAGCGGGCCAAGAGACCCAGTACTTC. This translates into CASSSPYLAGQETQYF.